This record covers a single TCR beta chain. Its antigen is not known. The CDR3 is 16 amino acids. Germline lookup yields CDR1 ENHRY and CDR2 SYGVKD. V was pared by 4 bases and J by 1 base, with 13 bases between. This entry belongs to a study of siplizumab effects on memory and regulatory T cells. Study-wide findings and caveats: Greater diversity than memory cells seemed evident in naive T cells, which also appeared to be major alloresponse contributors. Unstimulated subsets accounted for the mapping of only a minor share of the clones that were alloreactive. Treg-derived clones made up an average of about 68% of mappable alloreactive CD4+ clones with siplizumab and over 25% in controls. Naive versus memory phenotype went unassigned for roughly 80-96% of proliferating CD4+ or CD8+ clones.

Method: immunoSEQ multiplex PCR; TCRdb's copy keeps in-frame clones and lacks some. The repertoire holds roughly 100,000 clones, with about 93% as singletons. This clonotype was sampled from a human donor in good health. This sequence joins TRBV10-3 and TRBJ2-2, with D unclear. The sequenced sample consisted of CD4+ T cells sorted from blood. As DNA, the CDR3 is TGTGCCATCAGTGGTTGGTATACGATGAACACCGGGGAGCTGTTTTTT. Its translation: CAISGWYTMNTGELFF.